A selection of T cell receptor beta chains follows, all from one sample in a study of blood T cell repertoires in COVID-19. Some clones are missing from TCRdb's copy, which holds only in-frame ones; the method was immunoSEQ multiplex PCR. The sample carries about 52,000 clones, 85% to 90% recorded once. The source material was peripheral blood. These receptors all stem from a man aged 65 to 85 with acute or convalescent COVID-19. Each CDR3 is given with its conserved first and last residue. D genes are given only for firm matches. Rows may omit the clone size; those that give it use once, few, many or a size class.

D | J | size | V | DNA | CDR3
. | TRBJ2-5 | . | TRBV29-1 | TGCAGCGTTGTGGGGCAGCAAGAGACCCAGTACTTC | CSVVGQQETQYF
TRBD1 | TRBJ1-2 | . | TRBV14 | TGTGCCAGCAGCCTCGACAGGGGGCTTGGCTACACCTTC | CASSLDRGLGYTF
. | TRBJ2-3 | . | TRBV5-1 | TGCGCCAGCAGCTTCGAAGGAGGGGAGCATACGCAGTATTTT | CASSFEGGEHTQYF
. | TRBJ2-3 | once | TRBV2 | TGTGCCAGCAGTGTCGGTCAGGGAAAAACAGATACGCAGTATTTT | CASSVGQGKTDTQYF
TRBD1 | TRBJ1-3 | . | TRBV19 | TGTGCCAGTAGTAGGAGGACAGGGGGTGGAAACACCATATATTTT | CASSRRTGGGNTIYF
TRBD1 | TRBJ1-4 | . | TRBV5-1 | TGCGCCAGCAGCCCGGGACAGGGTGGAGAAAAACTGTTTTTT | CASSPGQGGEKLFF
. | TRBJ2-1 | . | TRBV5-1 | TGCGCCAGCAGCGCCTCGCTAAACAATGAGCAGTTCTTC | CASSASLNNEQFF
. | TRBJ1-4 | . | TRBV5-1 | TGCGCCAGCAGCTCGGGGGCAACTAATGAAAAACTGTTTTTT | CASSSGATNEKLFF
TRBD1 | TRBJ2-5 | . | TRBV4-1 | TGCGCCAGCGCCCCGTTGTACCTTCTCGGACAGGGGACGGAGACCCAGTACTTC | CASAPLYLLGQGTETQYF
TRBD2 | TRBJ2-3 | few | TRBV5-6 | TGTGCCAGCAGCTTTAGATTAGCGGGAGGGGATACGCAGTATTTT | CASSFRLAGGDTQYF
TRBD2 | TRBJ2-1 | . | TRBV7-9 | TGTGCCAGCAGCCCCCTGGGGGGGTTTATGGACAATGAGCAGTTCTTC | CASSPLGGFMDNEQFF
. | TRBJ1-4 | . | TRBV6-5 | TGTGCCAGCAGAATTCAGAACATTAATGAAAAACTGTTTTTT | CASRIQNINEKLFF
TRBD2 | TRBJ2-4 | . | TRBV19 | TGTGCCAGTAGTCTCAGGGAGGGTTACATTCAGTACTTC | CASSLREGYIQYF
. | TRBJ1-5 | . | TRBV15 | TGTGCCACCAGCAGAGCTGACAGCAGCAATCAGCCCCAGCATTTT | CATSRADSSNQPQHF
TRBD2 | TRBJ2-1 | . | TRBV9 | TGTGCCAGCAGCACCTCTTTAGCGGGAGCCCACAATGAGCAGTTCTTC | CASSTSLAGAHNEQFF
. | TRBJ1-2 | . | TRBV14 | TGTGCCAGCAGCCAAGACTGGGCAGTTAACTATGGCTACACCTTC | CASSQDWAVNYGYTF
TRBD1 | TRBJ1-5 | . | TRBV4-1 | TGCGCCAGCAGCCCCCGGCCCGGGACAGAAAATCAGCCCCAGCATTTT | CASSPRPGTENQPQHF
TRBD1 | TRBJ1-5 | few | TRBV6-2/TRBV6-3 | TGTGCCAGCAGTGACAGGGGGATCGATCAGCCCCAGCATTTT | CASSDRGIDQPQHF
. | TRBJ2-7 | . | TRBV30 | TGTGCCTGGAGTTCAGCAGGGCCCTACGAGCAGTACTTC | CAWSSAGPYEQYF
TRBD2 | TRBJ2-4 | . | TRBV5-6 | TGTGCCAGCAGCTGGGGGGGAGCCAAAAACATTCAGTACTTC | CASSWGGAKNIQYF
. | TRBJ1-1 | . | TRBV18 | TGTGCCAGCTCACCACCGCGGGGGGGGGCGGGCACTGAAGCTTTCTTT | CASSPPRGGAGTEAFF
. | TRBJ2-6 | . | TRBV7-2 | TGTGCCAGCAGCTTAGAAGCAGGTGGGGCCAACGTCCTGACTTTC | CASSLEAGGANVLTF
TRBD2 | TRBJ2-1 | . | TRBV28 | TGTGCCAGCAGTTTATGGTCGGGGGGTCACAATGAGCAGTTCTTC | CASSLWSGGHNEQFF
. | TRBJ1-6 | . | TRBV18 | TGTGCCAGCTCACCTGGACAGCGAGATAATTCACCCCTCCACTTT | CASSPGQRDNSPLHF
. | TRBJ1-5 | . | TRBV6-2/TRBV6-3 | TGTGCCAGCAGTCTTACATCGGGGAATCAGCCCCAGCATTTT | CASSLTSGNQPQHF
. | TRBJ2-7 | . | TRBV5-1 | TGCGCCAGCAGCTTCAGGAGAGGGGGTACCTACGAGCAGTACTTC | CASSFRRGGTYEQYF
. | TRBJ1-6 | . | TRBV3-1/TRBV3-2 | TGTGCCAGCAGCCTGGGGGGTAAGGTTAATTCACCCCTCCACTTT | CASSLGGKVNSPLHF
TRBD1 | TRBJ1-5 | . | TRBV18 | TGTGCCAGCTCAAGAGGACAGGGCGGCAATCAGCCCCAGCATTTT | CASSRGQGGNQPQHF
TRBD2 | TRBJ2-4 | . | TRBV5-1 | TGCGCCAGCAGCTTAACGAGCGGGAGGAGTGTAAACATTCAGTACTTC | CASSLTSGRSVNIQYF
. | TRBJ2-1 | . | TRBV27 | TGTGCCAGCAGCTCACTAGGGAGCTCCTACAATGAGCAGTTCTTC | CASSSLGSSYNEQFF
TRBD1 | TRBJ1-3 | . | TRBV4-2 | TGTGCCAGCAGCCAAGGGGACAGGGACTCTGGAAACACCATATATTTT | CASSQGDRDSGNTIYF
TRBD1 | TRBJ1-2 | once | TRBV19 | TGTGCCAGTAGTATGGACAGGGGAGGATATGGCTACACCTTC | CASSMDRGGYGYTF
. | TRBJ1-6 | few | TRBV5-1 | TGCGCCAGCAGCTTGTTTTCCGGGGGGCCCGGTAATTCACCCCTCCACTTT | CASSLFSGGPGNSPLHF
. | TRBJ1-2 | . | TRBV4-1 | TGCGCCAGCAGCCAGTACCGCGACAGGTCCTATGGCTACACCTTC | CASSQYRDRSYGYTF
. | TRBJ2-3 | . | TRBV6-5 | TGTGCCAGCCAACAGCCGGGAGCCGATACGCAGTATTTT | CASQQPGADTQYF
TRBD1 | TRBJ1-5 | . | TRBV19 | TGTGCCATACAGGGGGCAAACCAGCCCCAGCATTTT | CAIQGANQPQHF
TRBD1 | TRBJ1-3 | . | TRBV5-1 | TGCGCCAGCAGCCCGGGGACAGGGGCTGGAAACACCATATATTTT | CASSPGTGAGNTIYF
TRBD1 | TRBJ1-1 | . | TRBV4-1 | TGCGCCAGCAGCCCCGGAGGGACAGCGAGGAACACTGAAGCTTTCTTT | CASSPGGTARNTEAFF